What follows are 23 T cell receptor beta chains derived from one specimen sequenced in a study of cytomegalovirus exposure and HLA in healthy donors. The PCR made use of 60 Vbeta and 13 Jbeta primers. Assay: immunoSEQ multiplex PCR; the TCRdb copy retains only in-frame clones and omits some. The table lists roughly 130,000 clones, 75% to 85% of them singletons, with 1% in the top ten. The sample taken for sequencing was PBMCs. The receptors here all came from a middle-aged man in good health and CMV-seronegative.

This clone was seen a few times. The V and J genes are TRBV30 and TRBJ2-7; a possible D gene is TRBD1 (7 bases). The germline V gene has CDR1 GTSNPN and CDR2 SVGIG (reference sequence). The CDR3 consists of 16 residues. Trimming shortened V by 0 bases and J by 5 bases, and 20 bases separated the two germline ends. The CDR3 nucleotides are TGTGCCTGGAGTGTAGGTGGAGGGGGCGCGGGGAACGAGCAGTACTTC. Translation: CAWSVGGGGAGNEQYF.

In this sample, this clone turned up once. The rearrangement links TRBV7-9 to TRBJ2-7; TRBD1 agrees at 9 bases. The V gene end was trimmed by 3 bases and the J gene end by 6 bases; junction bases not matched to a gene: 6. CDR1 is SEHNR, CDR2 FQNEAQ, per germline (reference sequence). The CDR3 length is 14 residues. In DNA, the CDR3 is TGTGCCAGCAGCTTGGGAGGACAGGGGCGCGAGCAGTACTTC. Encoded protein: CASSLGGQGREQYF. The entire variable domain, with the rest obtained from reference TRBV7-9 and TRBJ2-7, is as follows: DTGVSQNPRHKITKRGQNVTFRCDPISEHNRLYWYRQTLGQGPEFLTYFQNEAQLEKSRLLSDRFSAERPKGSFSTLEIQRTEQGDSAMYLCASSLGGQGREQYFGPGTRLTVT.

The CDR3 protein is CASSLNDINEKLFF. DNA of the CDR3: TGTGCCAGCAGCTTAAATGACATTAATGAAAAACTGTTTTTT. The rearrangement uses TRBV7-9 and TRBJ1-4; no definite D call. Trimming pared 2 bases from V and 4 bases from J, leaving 8 bases between. The germline V gene encodes CDR1 SEHNR and CDR2 FQNEAQ (reference sequence). This CDR3 comprises 14 residues.

Only one count was recorded for this clone. The chain carries TRBV5-4 and TRBJ2-5; 9 bases fit TRBD2. Trimming cost V 4 bases and J 4 bases; bases outside gene matches: 8. This CDR3 region has 15 residues. Germline values: CDR1 SGHNT, CDR2 YYREEE (reference sequence). CDR3 protein: CASSTGTSLPETQYF. The CDR3 DNA follows: TGTGCCAGCAGCACCGGGACTAGCCTTCCAGAGACCCAGTACTTC.

The chain carries TRBV6-5 and TRBJ2-5, with D uncertain. Trimming left V 5 bases short and J 6 bases short, with 7 bases between. The CDR3 contains 11 residues. Germline V gene sequence: CDR1 MNHEY, CDR2 SVGAGI. The CDR3 nucleotides are TGTGCCAGCAGTACAACGAAGACCCAGTACTTC. Protein sequence: CASSTTKTQYF.

The V and J genes are TRBV7-2 and TRBJ1-5; 7 bases are a match to TRBD1. Germline V gene data show CDR1 as SGHTA and CDR2 as FQGNSA. This CDR3 region has 15 residues. The junction had 2 bases not matched to a gene; V was cut back by 1 base and J by 2 bases. The CDR3: CASSLVGTGNQPQHF. The CDR3, as DNA: TGTGCCAGCAGCTTAGTTGGGACAGGCAATCAGCCCCAGCATTTT.

This clone was counted a single time. This chain links TRBV18 with TRBJ2-7; D possibly corresponds to TRBD1 (6 bases). The germline V and J ends were trimmed by 0 bases and 1 base, with 10 bases remaining between them. Germline loops: CDR1 KGHSH, CDR2 LQKENI. The CDR3 is 15 amino acids. The CDR3 nucleotides are TGTGCCAGCTCACCACCGTCCGGACAGTCCTACGAGCAGTACTTC. Encoded protein: CASSPPSGQSYEQYF.

This chain uses TRBV6-1 with TRBJ1-1; 7 positions agree with TRBD1. Trimming removed 6 bases from V and 4 bases from J; junction bases left unmatched: 5. The CDR3 consists of 13 residues. Per germline, CDR1 MNHNS and CDR2 SASEGT. CDR3 protein: CASSRQGGTEAFF. The CDR3 region has the DNA TGTGCCAGCAGCCGACAGGGAGGCACTGAAGCTTTCTTT.

This rearrangement joins TRBV27 to TRBJ2-7; the D gene is possibly TRBD1 (6 bases). Germline assignment: CDR1 MNHEY and CDR2 SMNVEV (reference sequence). This CDR3 contains 14 residues. V lost 2 bases, J lost 0 bases, and 8 bases lay in between. CDR3 bases: TGTGCCAGCAGTTTACAGGGGAGCTCCTACGAGCAGTACTTC. It codes for CASSLQGSSYEQYF.

J is TRBJ2-3 and V is TRBV27; D is perhaps TRBD1 (6 bases). With 4 bases removed from V and 6 bases from J, the gap between germline ends came to 14 bases. Germline CDR1 reads MNHEY; CDR2 reads SMNVEV (reference sequence). The CDR3 is 14 residues long. The CDR3 coding sequence is TGTGCCAGCAGTTACAGCGCCCAGGGGGATACGCAGTATTTT. The encoded protein is CASSYSAQGDTQYF.

This clone was seen more than once but under ten times. The CDR3 loop reads CAWSVLRQGGEKLFF. CDR3 coding DNA: TGTGCCTGGAGTGTACTTAGACAGGGGGGAGAAAAACTGTTTTTT. The chain is built from TRBV30 and TRBJ1-4; 9 bases are a match to TRBD1. Germline CDR1 GTSNPN, CDR2 SVGIG (reference sequence). The CDR3 contains 15 residues. The V and J ends lost 0 bases and 8 bases, in that order; junction bases with no gene match: 7.

The rearrangement links TRBV21-1 to TRBJ2-2; the table's D gene call, TRBD1, was not cross checked with the DNA. TRBV21-1 is classified as a pseudogene. The CDR3 is made up of 15 amino acids. This CDR3 is CASSKGPQGVEELFF. The CDR3 DNA sequence: TGTGCCAGCAGCAAAGGACCACAGGGGGTGGAGGAGCTGTTTTTT.

A remark on this clone: Other nucleotide sequences in the sample specify the same CDR3. The chain has TRBV6-5 and TRBJ1-1, with D maybe TRBD1 (5 bases). The V gene lost 0 bases and the J gene lost 3 bases, with 8 bases spanning the gap. CDR3 length: 14 residues. Germline V gene sequence: CDR1 MNHEY, CDR2 SVGAGI. CDR3 DNA: TGTGCCAGCAGTTACTCGGGCAGGGACACTGAAGCTTTCTTT. Its protein is CASSYSGRDTEAFF.

The CDR3 sequence is CASSQSRTLQDGYTF. The CDR3 DNA follows: TGTGCCAGTAGTCAATCCCGGACACTCCAGGACGGCTACACCTTC. V is TRBV19 and J is TRBJ1-2, with D maybe TRBD1 (5 bases). The CDR3 extends over 15 amino acids. Trimming took off 5 bases at V and 8 bases at J, with 21 bases between the two ends. Per germline, CDR1 LNHDA and CDR2 SQIVND (reference sequence). Full variable domain (missing parts from reference TRBV19 and TRBJ1-2): DGGITQSPKYLFRKEGQNVTLSCEQNLNHDAMYWYRQDPGQGLRLIYYSQIVNDFQKGDIAEGYSVSREKKESFPLTVTSAQKNPTAFYLCASSQSRTLQDGYTFGSGTRLTVV.

This chain uses TRBV2 with TRBJ2-7, with 9 bases that match TRBD1. V was pared by 9 bases and J by 5 bases, with 5 bases of the junction left unmatched. The CDR3 extends over 12 amino acids. The V gene's germline CDR1 is SNHLY and CDR2 FYNNEI. The CDR3 loop reads CARRGQGDEQYF. Written as DNA, the CDR3 is TGTGCCAGGAGGGGACAGGGTGACGAGCAGTACTTC.

The rearrangement joins TRBV28 to TRBJ2-7; no clear D. Germline CDR1 is MDHEN and CDR2 is SYDVKM. Trimming left V 6 bases short and J 7 bases short, with 22 bases between. The CDR3 extends over 15 amino acids. The CDR3 reads CASRSGSPTPGEQYF. The CDR3 nucleotides are TGTGCCAGCAGATCCGGGTCACCGACCCCGGGTGAGCAGTACTTC. The whole variable domain, filled in from reference TRBV28 and TRBJ2-7, reads DVKVTQSSRYLVKRTGEKVFLECVQDMDHENMFWYRQDPGLGLRLIYFSYDVKMKEKGDIPEGYSVSREKKERFSLILESASTNQTSMYLCASRSGSPTPGEQYFGPGTRLTVT.

As concerns this clone: This likely comes from a read error, as the CDR3 has no conserved phenylalanine or tryptophan at its end. The rearrangement uses TRBV2 and TRBJ1-2; no clear D gene. Germline V gene data show CDR1 as SNHLY and CDR2 as FYNNEI. The CDR3 is 13 amino acids. V was pared by 6 bases and J by 2 bases, with 10 bases between. CDR3 residues: CASSFDGNYGYTV. The CDR3 nucleotides are TGTGCCAGCAGCTTCGACGGGAACTATGGCTACACCGTC.

The chain employs TRBV7-2 and TRBJ2-1; TRBD2 agrees at 8 bases. The CDR3 contains 16 residues. Germline V gene lookup returns CDR1 SGHTA and CDR2 FQGNSA. V was clipped by 5 bases and J by 4 bases; unmatched bases: 10. The CDR3 spells CASSNAGAGAYNEQFF. The CDR3, as DNA: TGTGCCAGCAGCAACGCGGGAGCGGGGGCGTACAATGAGCAGTTCTTC.

This chain uses TRBV5-4 with TRBJ1-2, with D possibly being TRBD1 (5 bases). Germline values: CDR1 SGHNT, CDR2 YYREEE (reference sequence). Trimming stripped 1 base from V and 6 bases from J, with 13 bases between. CDR3 length: 14 amino acids. The CDR3 DNA is TGTGCCAGCAGCTTGCAGGGAACGGGGGATGGCTACACCTTC. Translated, it gives CASSLQGTGDGYTF.

J is TRBJ2-1 and V is TRBV7-9; D is possibly TRBD1 (7 bases). Trimming cost V 5 bases and J 7 bases, with 15 bases left between them. The V gene's germline CDR1 is SEHNR and CDR2 FQNEAQ (reference sequence). The CDR3 is 14 residues long. The CDR3 DNA sequence: TGTGCCAGCAGCGCCCAGGGGGGTGGGAATGAGCAGTTCTTC. It encodes CASSAQGGGNEQFF.

V gene TRBV4-1 combines with J gene TRBJ2-5; perhaps TRBD2 as D (5 bases). The CDR3 is 16 amino acids. The germline V and J ends were trimmed by 0 bases and 0 bases, with 11 bases remaining between them. Looked up from germline, CDR1 is MGHRA and CDR2 is YSYEKL. CDR3: CASSQDRDTYQETQYF. CDR3 coding DNA: TGCGCCAGCAGCCAAGATCGGGATACCTACCAAGAGACCCAGTACTTC.

The genes are TRBV4-1 and TRBJ1-3; weak D call: TRBD1 (6 bases). There are 17 residues in the CDR3. V lost 3 bases to trimming and J lost 2 bases, with 17 bases between them. Germline CDR1 is MGHRA and CDR2 is YSYEKL. The CDR3 sequence: CASSHPDGAGAGNTIYF. CDR3 bases: TGCGCCAGCAGCCATCCTGATGGGGCAGGGGCTGGAAACACCATATATTTT.

The rearrangement uses TRBV5-1 and TRBJ2-1; D not resolved. The CDR3 consists of 14 residues. V dropped 5 bases and J dropped 0 bases, with 9 bases sitting between them. Germline V gene data show CDR1 as SGHRS and CDR2 as YFSETQ. CDR3: CASSRTDSYNEQFF. In DNA, the CDR3 is TGCGCCAGCAGTCGCACAGACTCCTACAATGAGCAGTTCTTC.